These 19 T cell receptor beta chains were all obtained from the same sample, sequenced in a study of T cells in Graves' hyperthyroidism and ophthalmopathy. RNA transcripts served as the template for amplifying TCR beta CDR3 regions. The HTBI primer set was used in a first-round RT-PCR of the TCR CDR3. Each CDR3 protein gets one entry after TCRdb re-called the multiplex PCR reads with MiXCR. The sample holds about 420,000 distinct CDR3 sequences, approximately 14% seen once. The source material was blood. All receptors come from a woman under 30 with Graves' hyperthyroidism.

The chain employs TRBV4-1 and TRBJ2-5; D possibly corresponds to TRBD1 (6 bases). This CDR3 spans 13 amino acids. V lost 5 bases and J 5 bases, leaving 12 bases between the germline ends. Germline V gives CDR1 MGHRA, CDR2 YSYEKL. The CDR3 region is CASSKGDVETQYF. In DNA, the CDR3 is TGCGCCAGCAGCAAGGGGGATGTGGAGACCCAGTACTTC.

The rearrangement links TRBV6-2 or TRBV6-3 to TRBJ2-5; 11 positions agree with TRBD2. The CDR3 covers 16 residues. With 6 bases clipped from V and 3 bases from J, the junction kept 9 bases outside the gene matches. Looked up from germline, CDR1 is MNHEY and CDR2 is SVGEGT. DNA for the CDR3: TGTGCCAGCAGACCCTCGGGACTAGCGGTAGAAGAGACCCAGTACTTC. Protein product: CASRPSGLAVEETQYF.

The V gene is TRBV5-6, the J gene TRBJ1-2; D ambiguous. This CDR3 has 14 residues. Trimming shortened V by 0 bases and J by 4 bases, and 10 bases separated the two germline ends. Germline V gene sequence: CDR1 SGHDT, CDR2 YYEEEE. The CDR3 protein is CASSLVGQAYGYTF. The CDR3 nucleotides are TGTGCCAGCAGCTTGGTCGGGCAGGCCTATGGCTACACCTTC.

This clonotype has ten or more counts. The chain couples TRBV20-1 to TRBJ2-1; D remains unclear. The CDR3 runs to 15 residues. In germline, CDR1 is DFQATT, CDR2 SNEGSKA (reference sequence). Trimming pared 1 base from V and 7 bases from J, leaving 17 bases between. The CDR3, as DNA: TGCAGTGCTAGAGCGGTCGGGTCAGTGGGAAATGAGCAGTTCTTC. Translating gives CSARAVGSVGNEQFF.

This clonotype was counted many times. This chain links TRBV24-1 with TRBJ2-5; D not resolved. The germline V gene has CDR1 KGHDR and CDR2 SFDVKD. Trimming took off 4 bases at V and 4 bases at J, with 3 bases between the two ends. The CDR3 sequence is 11 residues long. This CDR3 reads CATSERETQYF. The CDR3 DNA follows: TGTGCCACCAGTGAGCGAGAGACCCAGTACTTC.

The table lists this clonotype with a few counts. This sequence joins TRBV5-1 and TRBJ1-2; 8 positions match TRBD1. The CDR3 extends over 15 amino acids. CDR1 SGHRS and CDR2 YFSETQ come from the germline V gene. V was clipped by 6 bases and J by 4 bases; unmatched bases: 11. CDR3 amino acids: CASMEQGATRYGYTF. The CDR3, as DNA: TGCGCCAGCATGGAGCAGGGGGCGACCCGCTATGGCTACACCTTC.

This chain uses TRBV12-3 or TRBV12-4 with TRBJ2-7; D gene unclear. The CDR3 has 15 amino acids. V dropped 6 bases and J dropped 4 bases, with 19 bases sitting between them. The DNA for the CDR3 is TGTGCCAGCAGCGCCCCGGGCAGGCCCCATTACGAGCAGTACTTC. It specifies CASSAPGRPHYEQYF.

This clonotype was seen repeatedly, ten times or more. The V call is TRBV28, the J call TRBJ1-1; D unclear. The CDR3 covers 14 residues. The germline V and J ends were trimmed by 1 base and 3 bases, with 9 bases remaining between them. Germline-derived CDR1 and CDR2 are MDHEN and SYDVKM. This CDR3 reads CASSLSMQDTEAFF. The CDR3 bases are TGTGCCAGCAGTTTATCCATGCAGGACACTGAAGCTTTCTTT.

The V and J genes are TRBV7-3 and TRBJ1-1; tentatively, D is TRBD1 (5 bases). Trimming took 5 bases from V and 3 from J, leaving 16 bases between them. The CDR3 extends over 15 amino acids. Germline-derived CDR1 and CDR2 are SGHTA and FQGTGA. The DNA for the CDR3 is TGTGCCAGCAGCAACATCACTAGGGACTACACTGAAGCTTTCTTT. Translated, it gives CASSNITRDYTEAFF.

This clonotype was observed many times. The chain couples TRBV12-3 or TRBV12-4 to TRBJ2-3, with a tentative D call TRBD1 (6 bases). V lost 6 bases and J lost 3, with 22 bases in between. The CDR3 totals 17 residues. CDR3 bases: TGTGCCAGCAGACAAAGTGTACAGGGTATTGGTACAGATACGCAGTATTTT. This codes for CASRQSVQGIGTDTQYF.

This clonotype was found a few times. The J gene is TRBJ2-1, the V gene TRBV11-3; 9 nucleotides align to TRBD1. With 5 bases clipped from V and 7 bases from J, the junction kept 9 bases outside the gene matches. Per germline, CDR1 SGHNT and CDR2 YENEEA. The CDR3 spans 15 residues. CDR3 sequence reads: CASSPRDRERNEQFF. In DNA, the CDR3 is TGTGCCAGCAGCCCCCGGGACAGGGAGAGGAATGAGCAGTTCTTC.

There are a few counts of this clonotype. The genes are TRBV7-6 and TRBJ2-2, with a possible D match to TRBD1 (5 bases). The CDR3 spans 16 residues. Germline CDR1 reads SGHVS; CDR2 reads FNYEAQ. Trimming took off 11 bases at V and 1 base at J, with 20 bases between the two ends. The DNA for the CDR3 is TGTGCCTCCCCGTGGACACCTAACTTGAACACCGGGGAGCTGTTTTTT. Amino acid sequence: CASPWTPNLNTGELFF.

The V call is TRBV3-1, the J call TRBJ2-1, with D tentatively TRBD2 (6 bases). CDR1 and CDR2 from the germline V gene are LGHDT and YNNKEL (reference sequence). The CDR3 length is 15 residues. Trimming cost V 4 bases and J 2 bases, with 12 bases left between them. The CDR3 nucleotides read TGTGCCAGCAGCCGAGGACGGGGGACCTACAATGAGCAGTTCTTC. Translating it yields CASSRGRGTYNEQFF.

The chain combines TRBV4-2 with TRBJ2-1, with TRBD2 identical over 8 bases. The germline V gene encodes CDR1 LGHNA and CDR2 YNFKEQ. V was clipped by 4 bases and J by 7 bases; unmatched bases: 24. The CDR3 consists of 20 residues. CDR3 protein: CASSLAGGGRRGGRMNEQFF. The CDR3 nucleotides are TGTGCCAGCAGCCTGGCGGGCGGGGGCCGTCGGGGGGGCCGTATGAATGAGCAGTTCTTC.

The chain uses TRBV29-1 and TRBJ2-1; D tentatively reads TRBD1 or TRBD2 (6 bases each). The CDR3 extends over 13 amino acids. Germline loops: CDR1 SQVTM, CDR2 ANQGSEA. Trimming pared 7 bases from V and 3 bases from J, leaving 13 bases between. For the CDR3, the DNA is TGCAGCGCCGGTGGGGGGCTCTACAATGAGCAGTTCTTC. Encoded protein: CSAGGGLYNEQFF.

The V and J genes are TRBV7-2 and TRBJ1-4; D perhaps matches TRBD1 (6 bases). The V end lost 0 bases, the J end lost 1 base, and 15 bases lay between the germline ends. Germline-derived CDR1 and CDR2 are SGHTA and FQGNSA. CDR3 size: 18 residues. CDR3 nucleotides: TGTGCCAGCAGCTTAGCCCTACAGGGCATCCGAACTAATGAAAAACTGTTTTTT. It is translated as CASSLALQGIRTNEKLFF.

This chain uses TRBV24-1 with TRBJ2-5; D unclear. The V gene lost 1 base and the J gene lost 5 bases, with 4 bases spanning the gap. Germline V gives CDR1 KGHDR, CDR2 SFDVKD. The CDR3 extends over 12 amino acids. The CDR3 protein is CATSDFTETQYF. The CDR3 DNA follows: TGTGCCACCAGTGATTTTACGGAGACCCAGTACTTC.

This clonotype was seen a handful of times. The chain joins TRBV20-1 to TRBJ1-5; D unresolved. The CDR3 runs to 16 residues. V was pared by 5 bases and J by 0 bases, with 17 bases between. CDR1 and CDR2 (germline): DFQATT, SNEGSKA (reference sequence). The CDR3 DNA is TGCAGTGCTCAAGGACCGTACAGAACTAGCAATCAGCCCCAGCATTTT. This translates into CSAQGPYRTSNQPQHF.

This clonotype was seen more than once but under ten times. This chain joins TRBV12-3 or TRBV12-4 and TRBJ2-2, with D unclear. The germline V and J ends were trimmed by 6 bases and 0 bases, with 8 bases remaining between them. The CDR3 has 14 amino acids. The CDR3 DNA reads TGTGCCAGCAGGGTCACAGCGAACACCGGGGAGCTGTTTTTT. Translating gives CASRVTANTGELFF.